One sample yielded the 11 T cell receptor beta chains listed below, sequenced in a study of cytomegalovirus exposure and HLA in healthy donors. Researchers ran the PCR with 60 Vbeta and 13 Jbeta primers. Assay used: immunoSEQ multiplex PCR; TCRdb lists only in-frame clones, some missing. The sample shows some 140,000 clones, 73% of them seen only once. The sample was PBMCs. The receptors come from a woman between 40 and 50 years old in good health and CMV-seronegative.

V and J are TRBV9 and TRBJ2-5; no clear D. Germline CDR1 SGDLS, CDR2 YYNGEE. Trimming stripped 2 bases from V and 2 bases from J, with 7 bases between. The CDR3 totals 13 residues. In DNA form, the CDR3 reads TGTGCCAGCAGCGTTTATCTTCAAGAGACCCAGTACTTC. It is translated as CASSVYLQETQYF. Full variable domain (rest looked up from reference TRBV9 and TRBJ2-5): DSGVTQTPKHLITATGQRVTLRCSPRSGDLSVYWYQQSLDQGLQFLIQYYNGEERAKGNILERFSAQQFPDLHSELNLSSLELGDSALYFCASSVYLQETQYFGPGTRLLVL.

The rearrangement links TRBV7-3 to TRBJ2-3; 13 nucleotides line up with TRBD2. The CDR3 consists of 14 residues. Germline V CDR1 and CDR2: SGHTA, FQGTGA. V lost 11 bases to trimming and J lost 3 bases; unmatched junction nucleotides: 5. The chain's CDR3 is CALLAGGPTDTQYF. CDR3 nucleotide sequence: TGTGCCCTACTAGCGGGGGGGCCGACAGATACGCAGTATTTT.

V gene TRBV28 combines with J gene TRBJ1-1; a possible D gene is TRBD1 (6 bases). Trimming left V 6 bases short and J 6 bases short, with 20 bases between. Germline CDR1 reads MDHEN; CDR2 reads SYDVKM. This CDR3 region has 15 residues. CDR3 protein: CASRPAQGGNSEAFF. CDR3 nucleotide sequence: TGTGCCAGCAGGCCCGCACAGGGTGGAAACTCTGAAGCTTTCTTT.

V gene TRBV5-1 combines with J gene TRBJ2-5; TRBD1 agrees at 9 bases. Near its end, the DNA agrees better with TRBJ2-7, so the J call may be wrong. The CDR3 covers 14 residues. Germline V CDR1 and CDR2: SGHRS, YFSETQ. The CDR3 reads CASSLTGGNNEQYF. DNA of the CDR3: TGCGCCAGCAGCTTGACAGGGGGCAATAACGAGCAGTACTTC.

Only one count was recorded for this clone. The V and J genes are TRBV11-2 and TRBJ2-1; 11 bases line up with TRBD2. The germline gives CDR1 SGHAT, CDR2 FQNNGV. CDR3 length: 16 amino acids. The ends lost 5 bases at V and 3 bases at J; junction bases unmatched: 6. CDR3 DNA: TGTGCCAGCAGCGGCATAGCGGGGGGGAACTACAATGAGCAGTTCTTC. Protein: CASSGIAGGNYNEQFF.

This clone showed up many times. CDR3 sequence (DNA): TGTGCCAGCATAGGAGCAGAAGACTACGAGCAGTACTTC. The encoded protein is CASIGAEDYEQYF. The V call is TRBV2, the J call TRBJ2-7; unclear D gene. Trimming took 7 bases from V and 3 from J, leaving 13 bases between them. The CDR3 consists of 13 residues. Per germline, CDR1 SNHLY and CDR2 FYNNEI.

V gene TRBV9 combines with J gene TRBJ2-1; 8 bases map to TRBD1. Trimming took 0 bases from V and 0 from J; bases not matched to a gene: 5. The V gene's germline CDR1 is SGDLS and CDR2 YYNGEE. The CDR3 runs 17 residues. CDR3 nucleotides: TGTGCCAGCAGCGTAGAGGGGACAGGAGGCTCCTACAATGAGCAGTTCTTC. This sequence encodes CASSVEGTGGSYNEQFF. The full variable domain, rest sourced from reference TRBV9 and TRBJ2-1, is DSGVTQTPKHLITATGQRVTLRCSPRSGDLSVYWYQQSLDQGLQFLIQYYNGEERAKGNILERFSAQQFPDLHSELNLSSLELGDSALYFCASSVEGTGGSYNEQFFGPGTRLTVL.

This clone was counted a few times. CDR3 amino acids: CASTGQGGTEAFF. Written as DNA, the CDR3 is TGTGCCAGCACGGGACAGGGCGGCACTGAAGCTTTCTTT. The rearrangement uses TRBV25-1 and TRBJ1-1, with TRBD1 matching 9 bases. Germline values: CDR1 MGHDK, CDR2 SYGVNS. The junction had 4 bases not matched to a gene; V was cut back by 7 bases and J by 4 bases. There are 13 residues in the CDR3.

The chain links TRBV11-2 to TRBJ2-7; possibly TRBD2 for D (5 bases). Germline CDR1 SGHAT, CDR2 FQNNGV. This CDR3 has 16 amino acids. V lost 1 base to trimming and J lost 2 bases, with 15 bases between them. The CDR3 here is CASSLGSGRGAYEQYV. In nucleotides, the CDR3 is TGTGCCAGCAGCTTAGGTTCGGGGAGAGGAGCCTACGAGCAGTACGTC.

The chain employs TRBV5-4 and TRBJ1-1; TRBD1 matches at 10 bases. Trimming cost V 2 bases and J 4 bases; bases outside gene matches: 11. CDR3 size: 17 residues. Germline CDR1 and CDR2: SGHNT and YYREEE (reference sequence). This chain's CDR3 is CASSFSGTGVGSTEAFF. As DNA, the CDR3 is TGTGCCAGCAGCTTCTCCGGGACAGGGGTAGGGAGCACTGAAGCTTTCTTT.

The V and J genes are TRBV9 and TRBJ2-3; the D gene is possibly TRBD2 (7 bases). Germline CDR1 SGDLS, CDR2 YYNGEE. This CDR3 is built from 15 residues. Trimming took 4 bases from V and 13 from J, leaving 25 bases between them. In nucleotides, the CDR3 is TGTGCCAGCAGCCCTCCCGGGGGGCGAGGGTGGCCCGAGTATTTT. It encodes CASSPPGGRGWPEYF.